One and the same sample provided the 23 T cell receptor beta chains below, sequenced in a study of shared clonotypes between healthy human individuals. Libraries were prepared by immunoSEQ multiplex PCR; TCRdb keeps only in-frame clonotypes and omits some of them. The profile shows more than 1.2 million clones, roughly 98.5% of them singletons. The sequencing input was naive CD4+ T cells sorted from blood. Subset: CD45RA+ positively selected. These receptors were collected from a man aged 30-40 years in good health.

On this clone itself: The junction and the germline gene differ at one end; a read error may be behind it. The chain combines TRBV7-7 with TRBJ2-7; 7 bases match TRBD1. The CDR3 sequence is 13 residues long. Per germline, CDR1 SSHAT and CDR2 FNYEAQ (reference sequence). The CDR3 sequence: CASSTGVADEQYF. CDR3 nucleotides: TGTGCTAGCAGCACAGGGGTAGCCGACGAGCAGTACTTC.

CDR3 in amino acids: CASKNFRGTGTDTQYF. Written as DNA, the CDR3 is TGTGCCAGTAAAAATTTTAGGGGTACTGGCACAGATACGCAGTATTTT. This chain connects TRBV19 to TRBJ2-3; maybe TRBD1 (5 bases). The CDR3 totals 16 residues. Trimming stripped 7 bases from V and 1 base from J, with 18 bases between. Germline CDR1 reads LNHDA; CDR2 reads SQIVND (reference sequence).

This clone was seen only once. The CDR3 sequence: CASSPFGTSTNTGELFF. CDR3 DNA: TGTGCCAGCAGCCCTTTTGGAACTAGCACGAACACCGGGGAGCTGTTTTTT. The chain is built from TRBV7-3 and TRBJ2-2, with D possibly being TRBD2 (6 bases). In germline, CDR1 is SGHTA, CDR2 FQGTGA. The CDR3 contains 17 residues. The V end lost 5 bases, the J end lost 0 bases, and 16 bases lay between the germline ends.

CDR3 coding DNA: TGTGCCAGCAGCTTTGCCAGGGAGGTAGAGACAGATACGCAGTATTTT. Its protein product is CASSFAREVETDTQYF. The chain combines TRBV7-6 with TRBJ2-3, with a possible D match to TRBD2 (6 bases). This CDR3 has 16 amino acids. Trimming shortened V by 3 bases and J by 3 bases, and 16 bases separated the two germline ends. CDR1 SGHVS and CDR2 FNYEAQ come from the germline V gene.

This chain's CDR3 is CASSGRSGTGDTQYF. The CDR3 nucleotides are TGTGCCAGCAGTGGGCGAAGCGGGACGGGGGATACGCAGTATTTT. The V and J genes are TRBV25-1 and TRBJ2-3, with 7 nucleotides matching TRBD2. The CDR3 consists of 15 residues. The trim removed 4 bases at V and 6 bases at J, leaving 10 bases unmatched. The germline V gene has CDR1 MGHDK and CDR2 SYGVNS.

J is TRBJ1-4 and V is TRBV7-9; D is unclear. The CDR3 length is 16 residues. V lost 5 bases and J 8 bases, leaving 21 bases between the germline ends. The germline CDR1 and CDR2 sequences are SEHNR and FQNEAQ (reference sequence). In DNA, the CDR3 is TGTGCCAGCAGCCAAAGGGTCGCTTCCGGCGGGGAAAAACTGTTTTTT. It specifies CASSQRVASGGEKLFF.

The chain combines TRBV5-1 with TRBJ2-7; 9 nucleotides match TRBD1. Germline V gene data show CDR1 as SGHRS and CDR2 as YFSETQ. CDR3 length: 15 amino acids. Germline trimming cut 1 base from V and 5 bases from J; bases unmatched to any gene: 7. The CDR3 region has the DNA TGCGCCAGCAGCTTGTGGGACAGGGTGTACGACGAGCAGTACTTC. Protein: CASSLWDRVYDEQYF.

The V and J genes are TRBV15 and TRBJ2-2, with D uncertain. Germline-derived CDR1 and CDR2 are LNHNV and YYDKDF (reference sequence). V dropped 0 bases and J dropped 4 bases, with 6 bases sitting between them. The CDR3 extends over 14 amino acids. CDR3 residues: CATSRDPGTGELFF. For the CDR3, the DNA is TGTGCCACCAGCAGAGATCCTGGCACCGGGGAGCTGTTTTTT.

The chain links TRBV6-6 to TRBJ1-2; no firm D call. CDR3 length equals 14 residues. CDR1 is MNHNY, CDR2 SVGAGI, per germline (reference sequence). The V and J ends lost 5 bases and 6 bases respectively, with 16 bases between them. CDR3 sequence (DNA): TGTGCCAGCAGTAACCGAGGAGGGCCTGATGGCTACACCTTC. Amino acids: CASSNRGGPDGYTF.

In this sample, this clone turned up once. CDR3 nucleotides: TGTGCCAGCAGTGAACAGCCCTACGAGCAGTACTTC. It translates to CASSEQPYEQYF. The chain carries TRBV6-1 and TRBJ2-7; D uncertain. CDR3 length: 12 residues. V was pared by 2 bases and J by 2 bases, with 4 bases between. The germline gives CDR1 MNHNS, CDR2 SASEGT.

The DNA of the CDR3 is TGTGCCAGCAGCGTACGAGACTATGGCTACACCTTC. It codes for CASSVRDYGYTF. J is TRBJ1-2 and V is TRBV5-6; D not resolved. Trimming removed 4 bases from V and 3 bases from J, with 7 bases in between. This CDR3 is built from 12 residues. The germline gives CDR1 SGHDT, CDR2 YYEEEE.

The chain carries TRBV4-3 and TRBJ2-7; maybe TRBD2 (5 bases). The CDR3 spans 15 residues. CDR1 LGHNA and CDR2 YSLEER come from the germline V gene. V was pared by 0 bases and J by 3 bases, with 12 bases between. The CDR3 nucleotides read TGCGCCAGCAGCCAAGAATCTCGGGGTAACTACGAGCAGTACTTC. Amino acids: CASSQESRGNYEQYF.

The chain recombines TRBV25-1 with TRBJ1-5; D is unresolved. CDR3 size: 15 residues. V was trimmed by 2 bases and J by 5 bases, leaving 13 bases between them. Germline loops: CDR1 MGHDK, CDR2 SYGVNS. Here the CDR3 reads CASSESPSAHQPQHF. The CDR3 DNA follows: TGTGCCAGCAGTGAAAGTCCAAGTGCTCATCAGCCCCAGCATTTT.

CDR3 DNA: TGTGCCTGGAGTGCGGGCGTCGCGGCGTACGCTGAAGCTTTCTTT. Protein sequence: CAWSAGVAAYAEAFF. The chain couples TRBV30 to TRBJ1-1; unclear D gene. Germline CDR1 GTSNPN, CDR2 SVGIG (reference sequence). V was trimmed by 1 base and J by 6 bases, leaving 18 bases between them. The CDR3 length is 15 residues.

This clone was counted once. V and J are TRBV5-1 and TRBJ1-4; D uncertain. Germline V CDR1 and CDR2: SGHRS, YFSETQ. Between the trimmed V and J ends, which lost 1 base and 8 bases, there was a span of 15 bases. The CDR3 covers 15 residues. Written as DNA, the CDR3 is TGCGCCAGCAGCTTGTCGGAGGGAGGGTTAGAAAAACTGTTTTTT. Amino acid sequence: CASSLSEGGLEKLFF.

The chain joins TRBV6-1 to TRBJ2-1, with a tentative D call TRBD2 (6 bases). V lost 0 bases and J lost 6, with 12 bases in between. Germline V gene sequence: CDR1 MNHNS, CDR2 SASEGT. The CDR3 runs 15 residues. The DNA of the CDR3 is TGTGCCAGCAGTGAAGCGGCGGGGAGAGGCAATGAGCAGTTCTTC. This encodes CASSEAAGRGNEQFF.

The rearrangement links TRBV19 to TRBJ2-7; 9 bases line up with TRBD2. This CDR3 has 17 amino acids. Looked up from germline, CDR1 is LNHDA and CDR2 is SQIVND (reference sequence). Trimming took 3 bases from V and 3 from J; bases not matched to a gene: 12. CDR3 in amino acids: CASSIGGGRALSYEQYF. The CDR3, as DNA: TGTGCCAGTAGTATCGGAGGCGGGAGGGCTCTTAGCTACGAGCAGTACTTC.

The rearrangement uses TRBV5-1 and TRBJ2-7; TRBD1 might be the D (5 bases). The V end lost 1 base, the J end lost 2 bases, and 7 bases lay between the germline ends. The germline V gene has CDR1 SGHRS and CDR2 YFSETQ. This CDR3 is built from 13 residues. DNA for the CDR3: TGCGCCAGCAGCTTGCAGGACACCTACGAGCAGTACTTC. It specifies CASSLQDTYEQYF.

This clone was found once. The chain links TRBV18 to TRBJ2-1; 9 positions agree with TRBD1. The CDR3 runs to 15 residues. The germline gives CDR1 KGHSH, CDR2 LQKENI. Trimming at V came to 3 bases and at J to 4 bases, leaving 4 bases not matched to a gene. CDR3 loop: CASSPRTGEYNEQFF. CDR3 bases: TGTGCCAGCTCACCTAGGACAGGGGAGTACAATGAGCAGTTCTTC.

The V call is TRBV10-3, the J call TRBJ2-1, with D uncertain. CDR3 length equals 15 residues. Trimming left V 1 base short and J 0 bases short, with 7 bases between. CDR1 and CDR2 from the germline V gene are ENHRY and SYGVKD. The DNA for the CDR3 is TGTGCCATCAGTGAGTTCGAAGCCTCCTACAATGAGCAGTTCTTC. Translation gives CAISEFEASYNEQFF.

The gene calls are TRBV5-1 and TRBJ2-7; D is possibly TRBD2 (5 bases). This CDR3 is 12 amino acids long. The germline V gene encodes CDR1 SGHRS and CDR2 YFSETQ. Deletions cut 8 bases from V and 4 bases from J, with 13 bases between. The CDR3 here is CASSERLYEQYF. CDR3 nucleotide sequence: TGCGCCAGTTCGGAGCGGTTGTACGAGCAGTACTTC.

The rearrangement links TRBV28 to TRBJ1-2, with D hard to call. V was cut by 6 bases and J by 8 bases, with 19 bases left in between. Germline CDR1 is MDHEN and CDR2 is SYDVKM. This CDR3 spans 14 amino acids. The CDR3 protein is CASSPAGFLWGYTF. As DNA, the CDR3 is TGTGCCAGCAGCCCCGCGGGGTTCCTATGGGGCTACACCTTC.

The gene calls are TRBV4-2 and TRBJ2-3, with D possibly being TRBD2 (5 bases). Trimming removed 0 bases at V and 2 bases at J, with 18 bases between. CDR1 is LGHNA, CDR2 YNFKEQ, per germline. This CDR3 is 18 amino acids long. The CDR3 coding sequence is TGTGCCAGCAGCCAAGAACTGCTGAGCGGAAGACCCACAGATACGCAGTATTTT. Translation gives CASSQELLSGRPTDTQYF.